The 18 T cell receptor beta chains below come from one sample, sequenced in a study of STAT5B mutations in CD4+ large granular lymphocyte leukemia. Only in-frame clones appear in the TCRdb table, and some are missing; sequencing was by immunoSEQ multiplex PCR. The sample lists 30,000 to 40,000 clones; more than 75% were seen once. Sequenced material: CD4+ T cells from blood buffy coats. The receptors were sampled from a human donor in good health.

The chain joins TRBV18 to TRBJ1-5; TRBD1 agrees at 9 bases. V trimming: 1 base; J trimming: 3 bases; junction bases outside the gene matches: 7. The CDR3 is made up of 17 amino acids. Germline V gene lookup returns CDR1 KGHSH and CDR2 LQKENI. CDR3 nucleotides: TGTGCCAGCTCACCACTCTCGGGACAGGGTCCCAATCAGCCCCAGCATTTT. Its protein is CASSPLSGQGPNQPQHF.

J is TRBJ1-2 and V is TRBV6-6, with a possible D match to TRBD1 (6 bases). V lost 4 bases and J lost 8, with 14 bases in between. The CDR3 totals 13 residues. Germline V gene data show CDR1 as MNHNY and CDR2 as SVGAGI (reference sequence). The CDR3 region is CASSSTGPLGYTF. The CDR3 DNA follows: TGTGCCAGCAGTTCTACAGGGCCGCTGGGCTACACCTTC.

The chain couples TRBV9 to TRBJ2-5; 7 bases fit TRBD2. With 4 bases clipped from V and 4 bases from J, the junction kept 13 bases outside the gene matches. This CDR3 spans 16 amino acids. Germline V CDR1 and CDR2: SGDLS, YYNGEE. In DNA, the CDR3 is TGTGCCAGCAGCAACCGACTAGCCGGGGGGAGAGAGACCCAGTACTTC. It translates to CASSNRLAGGRETQYF.

DNA of the CDR3: TGTGCCAGCAGCCCCCGCGGACAGGGGGCCCGAACCTCCTACGAGCAGTACTTC. Amino acid sequence: CASSPRGQGARTSYEQYF. The chain uses TRBV7-8 and TRBJ2-7, with 11 bases matching TRBD1. Germline V gene data show CDR1 as SGHVS and CDR2 as FQNEAQ. J was trimmed by 0 bases and V by 5 bases; bases with no gene match: 12. The CDR3 is 18 residues long.

The CDR3 region has the DNA TGTGCCAGCAGCTTAGAGGGGCTCCAAGAGACCCAGTACTTC. This translates into CASSLEGLQETQYF. V is TRBV11-2 and J is TRBJ2-5; TRBD1 is a possible D gene (5 bases). Trimming stripped 0 bases from V and 1 base from J, with 6 bases between. CDR1 SGHAT and CDR2 FQNNGV come from the germline V gene. The CDR3 has 14 residues.

This chain links TRBV13 with TRBJ1-2; no firm D call. The CDR3 has 14 residues. Trimming removed 4 bases from V and 7 bases from J, with 16 bases in between. The germline V gene has CDR1 PRHDT and CDR2 FYEKMQ (reference sequence). The CDR3 region has the DNA TGTGCCAGCAGCTCTACGACCAGCTTGCGTGGCTACACCTTC. It yields the protein CASSSTTSLRGYTF.

The chain carries TRBV7-8 and TRBJ2-7, with D uncertain. The V end lost 2 bases, the J end lost 3 bases, and 5 bases lay between the germline ends. Germline V gene sequence: CDR1 SGHVS, CDR2 FQNEAQ. The CDR3 covers 12 residues. This CDR3 is CASSLQDYEQYF. The DNA of the CDR3 is TGTGCCAGCAGCTTACAGGACTACGAGCAGTACTTC.

This chain links TRBV18 with TRBJ1-1, with 7 positions matching TRBD1. CDR3 length equals 15 residues. Germline V lookup: CDR1 KGHSH, CDR2 LQKENI. V was clipped by 3 bases and J by 1 base; unmatched bases: 5. CDR3 coding DNA: TGTGCCAGCTCACCCGCGGGGACAGCGAACACTGAAGCTTTCTTT. Translating it yields CASSPAGTANTEAFF.

This clone was observed a few times. The CDR3 here is CASSLESTNTEAFF. For the CDR3, the DNA is TGTGCCAGCAGCTTGGAAAGTACGAACACTGAAGCTTTCTTT. This chain joins TRBV5-4 and TRBJ1-1; D call uncertain. The germline V and J ends were trimmed by 0 bases and 1 base, with 7 bases remaining between them. The CDR3 covers 14 residues. The germline gives CDR1 SGHNT, CDR2 YYREEE (reference sequence).

CDR3 in amino acids: CASSVRQGPNYGYTF. The CDR3 nucleotides are TGTGCCAGCAGTGTCCGACAGGGACCTAACTATGGCTACACCTTC. The chain recombines TRBV2 with TRBJ1-2; 7 nucleotides match TRBD1. Trimming took 4 bases from V and 0 from J; bases not matched to a gene: 5. The CDR3 consists of 15 residues. Germline V gene sequence: CDR1 SNHLY, CDR2 FYNNEI.

CDR3 residues: CASSSDKGADTQYF. CDR3 sequence (DNA): TGCGCCAGCAGCTCGGACAAGGGAGCAGATACGCAGTATTTT. The chain joins TRBV5-1 to TRBJ2-3; perhaps D is TRBD1 or TRBD2 (5 bases each). The CDR3 loop spans 14 amino acids. CDR1 SGHRS and CDR2 YFSETQ come from the germline V gene. The V end lost 3 bases, the J end lost 4 bases, and 12 bases lay between the germline ends.

This clone was observed a handful of times. The chain is built from TRBV30 and TRBJ1-1; a weak D match, TRBD1 (6 bases). Germline V gives CDR1 GTSNPN, CDR2 SVGIG (reference sequence). There are 12 residues in the CDR3. Trimming removed 8 bases at V and 5 bases at J, with 15 bases between. CDR3 amino acids: CATQGRGTEAFF. The CDR3 nucleotides read TGTGCCACGCAGGGGAGGGGAACTGAAGCTTTCTTT.

The rearrangement joins TRBV5-1 to TRBJ1-2; D uncertain. V dropped 0 bases and J dropped 7 bases, with 10 bases sitting between them. Germline CDR1 reads SGHRS; CDR2 reads YFSETQ. The CDR3 spans 13 residues. The CDR3 sequence: CASSLDSFAGYTF. The CDR3 coding sequence is TGCGCCAGCAGCTTGGACAGCTTCGCTGGCTACACCTTC. The full variable domain, completed using reference TRBV5-1 and TRBJ1-2, is KAGVTQTPRYLIKTRGQQVTLSCSPISGHRSVSWYQQTPGQGLQFLFEYFSETQRNKGNFPGRFSGRQFSNSRSEMNVSTLELGDSALYLCASSLDSFAGYTFGSGTRLTVV.

As concerns this clone: The germline gene is not matched at one end of the junction; a read error may be the cause. The gene calls are TRBV5-4 and TRBJ2-1; TRBD1 agrees at 9 bases. Germline CDR1 SGHNT, CDR2 YYREEE (reference sequence). This CDR3 comprises 13 residues. CDR3 in amino acids: CVSSGDRVREQFF. The CDR3 nucleotides are TGTGTCAGCAGCGGGGACAGGGTTCGTGAGCAGTTCTTC.

The V and J genes are TRBV10-1 and TRBJ2-1, with a tentative D call TRBD2 (6 bases). The CDR3 is made up of 14 amino acids. V was shortened by 3 bases and J by 2 bases, with 8 bases between the two germline ends. Germline V gene sequence: CDR1 WNHNN, CDR2 SYGVQD (reference sequence). The CDR3 loop reads CASSDSGAYNEQFF. The CDR3 nucleotides are TGCGCCAGCAGTGATAGCGGAGCCTACAATGAGCAGTTCTTC.

For the CDR3, the DNA is TGCGCCAGCAGCTTCACCGGGACAGGGGGGATCAATCAGCCCCAGCATTTT. This translates into CASSFTGTGGINQPQHF. The chain has TRBV4-1 and TRBJ1-5; 11 bases match TRBD1. V shed 5 bases and J 3 bases; nucleotides not matched to a gene: 9. The CDR3 has 17 amino acids. Germline V gene sequence: CDR1 MGHRA, CDR2 YSYEKL.

The V and J genes are TRBV10-2 and TRBJ1-1; D call uncertain. The CDR3 runs 12 residues. CDR1 and CDR2 (germline): WSHSY, SAAADI. Trimming removed 6 bases at V and 4 bases at J, with 9 bases between. The CDR3 DNA reads as TGCGCCAGCAGCGGTGGCTTCACTGAAGCTTTCTTT. Its translation: CASSGGFTEAFF.

The rearrangement joins TRBV30 to TRBJ1-1, with D perhaps matching TRBD1 (5 bases). Per the germline V gene, CDR1 is GTSNPN and CDR2 is SVGIG (reference sequence). With 3 bases removed from V and 2 bases from J, the gap between germline ends came to 13 bases. The CDR3 extends over 14 amino acids. This chain's CDR3 is CAWSAGTSNTEAFF. As DNA, the CDR3 is TGTGCCTGGAGCGCCGGGACGTCAAACACTGAAGCTTTCTTT. Drawing the rest from reference TRBV30 and TRBJ1-1, the complete variable domain is SQTIHQWPATLVQPVGSPLSLECTVEGTSNPNLYWYRQAAGRGLQLLFYSVGIGQISSEVPQNLSASRPQDRQFILSSKKLLLSDSGFYLCAWSAGTSNTEAFFGQGTRLTVV.